Listed below are T cell receptor beta chains from one sample, sequenced in a study of a mutant IDH1 vaccine in newly diagnosed glioma. Their antigens remain unidentified. Sequencing used immunoSEQ multiplex PCR; TCRdb keeps in-frame clones, though not all of them. The profile covers 50,000 to 70,000 clones, with 82% appearing a single time and approximately 2.8% taken by the ten largest. This specimen consisted of PBMCs, obtained from a glioma patient whose treatment included an IDH1 peptide vaccine. The receptors were gathered from a woman aged 18-29 years with glioma. Some clones in this sample may be carry-over from other donors' samples. Each CDR3 is given with its conserved first and last residue.

V	CDR3
TRBV11-3	CASSLKGRSSGNTIYF
TRBV7-9	CASSFQGSEQYF
TRBV27	CASSFMAGGSAVQYF
TRBV11-2	CASSAVTGGYEQYF
TRBV29-1	CSVAETGTYEQYF
TRBV2	CASNPLLNYGYTF
TRBV5-1	CVSSLATYNEQFF
TRBV4-3	CASSQALGQSNQPQHF
TRBV27	CASIRADTQYF
TRBV7-2	CASSLGVAGTAKNIQYF
TRBV9	CASSERTGTSYEQYF
TRBV25-1	CASQPGTSGSTDTQYF
TRBV7-2	CASSLDGIPPLHF
TRBV19	CASSIRGDGQPQHF
TRBV5-1	CASSTRTGLSYEQYF
TRBV2	CASKGGVNEQYF
TRBV7-2	CASSLGTGGIGYTF
TRBV29-1	CSVEIGRREKLFF
TRBV14	CASSQRTANTEAFF
TRBV12-5	CASGSGTGPHYGYTF
TRBV25-1	CASSGGSGTGPYEQYF
TRBV7-2	CASSLAQVSYEQYF
TRBV19	CASSSQVTISYNEQFF
TRBV29-1	CSVGATYEQYF
TRBV29-1	CSAGHSNTEAFF
TRBV6-1	CASSEFDRASNQPQHF
TRBV5-6	CASSFRGPSTDTQYF
TRBV7-9	CASSETSGDYNEQFF
TRBV2	CASSERAQRGNTGELFF
TRBV6-1	CASSYRDRGGYEQYF
TRBV29-1	CSVVVVGATIETQYF
TRBV27	CASSYPGELFF
TRBV19	CASSIMDRAEAFF
TRBV14	CASSQDRAYTEAFF
TRBV2	CASSDRTGRMFF
TRBV19	CASIAGGIDYGYTF
TRBV7-6	CASSGGHETQYF
TRBV6-1	CASSEGRGGLGNTIYF
TRBV4-1	CASTGQLGEAFF
TRBV19	CASSIDVSTGEAFF
TRBV4-1	CASSQGDTQYF
TRBV4-1	CASSLVTGEGDSPLHF
TRBV5-1	CASSLTASSYNEQFF
TRBV9	CASSVGAESYEQYF
TRBV5-1	CASSLWTGRFEKLFF
TRBV10-3	CAIRSSLAKNIQYF
TRBV7-2	CASSLARQIYGYTF
TRBV7-2	CASSVTGGHEQYF
TRBV11-3	CASSLETTDYGYTF
TRBV7-9	CASSLYLQTNNYGYTF
TRBV27	CASSFYSGANTEAFF
TRBV7-6	CASSQRLGLYSYEQYF
TRBV19	CASSTPGLAKGYEQYF
TRBV19	CASSVRDSRRGAIQYF
TRBV5-1	CASSLAVSRSYNEQFF
TRBV29-1	CSVNEQGAHDGYTF
TRBV7-8	CASSLAGNSYGYTF